The present TCR beta chain was sequenced within a study of technical replicates of blood from a few donors. Trimming took 6 bases from V and 4 from J; bases not matched to a gene: 5. Germline V gives CDR1 MNHEY, CDR2 SVGAGI. The CDR3 has 13 residues. Using immunoSEQ multiplex PCR, the repertoire was profiled, and TCRdb retains in-frame clones only, with some absent. The sample carries tens of thousands of clones, 85% to 95% recorded once. Sequenced material: T cells isolated from PBMCs. This receptor was taken from a human donor in good health. J is TRBJ2-5 and V is TRBV6-5; 7 positions agree with TRBD2. The CDR3 nucleotides are TGTGCCAGCAGCGCGGGGACTACAGAGACCCAGTACTTC. Translated: CASSAGTTETQYF.